The 27 T cell receptor beta chains presented below share a single source sample, sequenced in a study of blood T cell repertoires in COVID-19. Profiling relied on immunoSEQ multiplex PCR, and the TCRdb table lists in-frame clones only, not all of them. The repertoire has approximately 400,000 clones, 88% of them found once; the top ten carry more than 0.95%. Sample: PBMCs or T cells enriched from blood (not recorded which). All receptors come from a woman aged 18-29 years who had recovered from COVID-19.

This chain uses TRBV5-5 with TRBJ1-3; no firm D call. In germline, CDR1 is SGHKS, CDR2 YYEKEE (reference sequence). V was shortened by 6 bases and J by 4 bases, with 17 bases between the two germline ends. This CDR3 has 15 amino acids. The CDR3 sequence: CASIPLRGAGNTIYF. The DNA of the CDR3 is TGTGCCAGCATCCCACTGCGGGGTGCGGGAAACACCATATATTTT.

This clone was picked up one time. The chain couples TRBV18 to TRBJ2-4, with 11 positions matching TRBD2. V lost 5 bases and J lost 7; bases outside the gene matches: 4. The CDR3 covers 14 residues. Germline V gives CDR1 KGHSH, CDR2 LQKENI. The CDR3 here is CASSGSGGANIQYF. For the CDR3, the DNA is TGTGCCAGCTCAGGTAGCGGGGGGGCGAACATTCAGTACTTC.

This chain joins TRBV18 and TRBJ2-3; D is possibly TRBD1 (6 bases). Looked up from germline, CDR1 is KGHSH and CDR2 is LQKENI. The ends were cut back, 3 bases at V and 1 base at J, with 20 bases in the middle. This CDR3 has 18 amino acids. The CDR3 nucleotides read TGTGCCAGCTCACCTTACTATACACAGGGACGGGGCACAGATACGCAGTATTTT. Protein: CASSPYYTQGRGTDTQYF.

The chain employs TRBV30 and TRBJ1-5; D is undetermined. Trimming shortened V by 1 base and J by 3 bases, and 10 bases separated the two germline ends. CDR3 length equals 14 residues. Germline V lookup: CDR1 GTSNPN, CDR2 SVGIG (reference sequence). CDR3 residues: CAWSEWSSNQPQHF. In DNA, the CDR3 is TGTGCCTGGAGTGAGTGGAGCTCCAATCAGCCCCAGCATTTT.

The chain joins TRBV2 to TRBJ2-1; D not certain. The V gene's germline CDR1 is SNHLY and CDR2 FYNNEI. The germline V and J ends were trimmed by 4 bases and 0 bases, with 10 bases remaining between them. The CDR3 totals 15 residues. The CDR3 is CASSGDLGSYNEQFF. In nucleotides, the CDR3 is TGTGCCAGCAGTGGTGACTTGGGCTCCTACAATGAGCAGTTCTTC.

J is TRBJ2-1 and V is TRBV10-3; TRBD1 is a possible D gene (6 bases). This CDR3 is 13 amino acids long. CDR1 is ENHRY and CDR2 is SYGVKD in the germline V gene. With 4 bases removed from V and 5 bases from J, the gap between germline ends came to 9 bases. CDR3 DNA: TGTGCCATCAGTGGGGCAGGGGACAATGAGCAGTTCTTC. Its translation is CAISGAGDNEQFF.

The rearrangement uses TRBV10-3 and TRBJ1-1; possible D gene TRBD1, 5 bases. This CDR3 has 12 amino acids. Germline CDR1 ENHRY, CDR2 SYGVKD. V lost 11 bases and J 9 bases, leaving 19 bases between the germline ends. CDR3 loop: CAHSSGGTKAFF. The CDR3 coding sequence is TGTGCCCACTCGTCCGGGGGTACCAAAGCTTTCTTT.

This clone is a singleton in its sample. The genes are TRBV6-5 and TRBJ2-7, with 7 bases aligning to TRBD1. V lost 6 bases, J lost 0 bases, and 2 bases stayed unmatched. Looked up from germline, CDR1 is MNHEY and CDR2 is SVGAGI. This CDR3 contains 13 residues. DNA of the CDR3: TGTGCCAGCAGGGACAGGAGCTCCTACGAGCAGTACTTC. Its protein product is CASRDRSSYEQYF.

This chain connects TRBV6-5 to TRBJ2-7, with 9 bases lining up with TRBD2. J gave up 2 bases and V 7 bases, and 3 bases lay outside the gene matches. Germline-derived CDR1 and CDR2 are MNHEY and SVGAGI. The CDR3 contains 13 residues. In nucleotides, the CDR3 is TGTGCCAGCATTGCGGGGGGGCCCTACGAGCAGTACTTC. Amino acid sequence: CASIAGGPYEQYF.

The chain links TRBV27 to TRBJ2-1, with unresolved D. Trimming took off 3 bases at V and 9 bases at J, with 12 bases between the two ends. The CDR3 is made up of 13 amino acids. Germline lookup yields CDR1 MNHEY and CDR2 SMNVEV (reference sequence). In DNA form, the CDR3 reads TGTGCCAGCAGTTTCGCCTACCGGGTTGAGCAGTTCTTC. It yields the protein CASSFAYRVEQFF.

The chain has TRBV27 and TRBJ2-7; 8 bases line up with TRBD1. Trimming at V came to 0 bases and at J to 3 bases, leaving 4 bases not matched to a gene. The germline gives CDR1 MNHEY, CDR2 SMNVEV (reference sequence). The CDR3 length is 15 residues. CDR3 amino acids: CASSLSDRALYEQYF. DNA for the CDR3: TGTGCCAGCAGTTTATCGGACAGGGCCCTCTACGAGCAGTACTTC.

V is TRBV29-1 and J is TRBJ1-2; the match to TRBD1 covers 9 bases. The junction had 10 bases not matched to a gene; V was cut back by 6 bases and J by 2 bases. Germline CDR1 reads SQVTM; CDR2 reads ANQGSEA. The CDR3 runs to 15 residues. The CDR3 protein is CSVMGQGPPNYGYTF. In DNA form, the CDR3 reads TGCAGCGTGATGGGACAGGGCCCTCCGAACTATGGCTACACCTTC. Filled out from reference TRBV29-1 and TRBJ1-2, the complete variable domain reads SAVISQKPSRDICQRGTSLTIQCQVDSQVTMMFWYRQQPGQSLTLIATANQGSEATYESGFVIDKFPISRPNLTFSTLTVSNMSPEDSSIYLCSVMGQGPPNYGYTFGSGTRLTVV.

The chain combines TRBV27 with TRBJ1-1, with a tentative D call TRBD1 (5 bases). V gave up 9 bases and J gave up 8 bases, with 13 bases separating them. The germline gives CDR1 MNHEY, CDR2 SMNVEV (reference sequence). This CDR3 is built from 11 residues. CDR3 DNA sequence: TGTGCCAGTAAAGCGCGGGGCGAAGCTTTCTTT. Translation gives CASKARGEAFF.

The chain recombines TRBV30 with TRBJ2-5; D might be TRBD2 (6 bases). This CDR3 has 14 amino acids. V lost 2 bases, J lost 4 bases, and 14 bases lay in between. CDR1 and CDR2 from the germline V gene are GTSNPN and SVGIG (reference sequence). CDR3: CAWSTGVWGETQYF. The DNA of the CDR3 is TGTGCCTGGAGTACGGGGGTTTGGGGAGAGACCCAGTACTTC.

The chain is built from TRBV4-1 and TRBJ1-2, with D unresolved. Germline lookup yields CDR1 MGHRA and CDR2 YSYEKL. The CDR3 spans 16 residues. Trimming shortened V by 1 base and J by 8 bases, and 20 bases separated the two germline ends. The CDR3 region has the DNA TGCGCCAGCAGCCAAGTCGAAACACTTCATATGAGGGGCTACACCTTC. This encodes CASSQVETLHMRGYTF.

The CDR3 loop is CASSLYGTGQETQYF. For the CDR3, the DNA is TGTGCCAGCAGCTTGTACGGGACAGGGCAAGAGACCCAGTACTTC. This chain connects TRBV5-4 to TRBJ2-5, with TRBD1 identical over 9 bases. This CDR3 has 15 residues. The germline V gene encodes CDR1 SGHNT and CDR2 YYREEE (reference sequence). V lost 1 base, J lost 2 bases, and 3 bases stayed unmatched.

This chain links TRBV6-5 with TRBJ2-1, with 10 positions matching TRBD1. J was trimmed by 8 bases and V by 2 bases; bases with no gene match: 6. CDR3 length: 15 amino acids. Germline V gene sequence: CDR1 MNHEY, CDR2 SVGAGI. CDR3 region: CASSYSGTGDYEQFF. CDR3 DNA: TGTGCCAGCAGTTACAGTGGGACAGGGGATTATGAGCAGTTCTTC.

V and J are TRBV30 and TRBJ1-2; TRBD1 agrees at 7 bases. The CDR3 contains 13 residues. V trimming: 0 bases; J trimming: 9 bases; junction bases outside the gene matches: 7. The germline gives CDR1 GTSNPN, CDR2 SVGIG (reference sequence). The CDR3 loop reads CAWSVRQGESYTF. The CDR3 DNA reads TGTGCCTGGAGTGTACGACAGGGTGAAAGCTACACCTTC.

The rearrangement joins TRBV18 to TRBJ1-5, with 8 bases fitting TRBD1. CDR1 KGHSH and CDR2 LQKENI come from the germline V gene. CDR3 size: 15 residues. V gave up 2 bases and J gave up 6 bases; unmatched junction bases: 6. CDR3 in DNA: TGTGCCAGCTCACCATACCAGGGGGCTGCTCAGCCCCAGCATTTT. Encoded protein: CASSPYQGAAQPQHF. Drawing the rest from reference TRBV18 and TRBJ1-5, the complete variable domain is NAGVMQNPRHLVRRRGQEARLRCSPMKGHSHVYWYRQLPEEGLKFMVYLQKENIIDESGMPKERFSAEFPKEGPSILRIQQVVRGDSAAYFCASSPYQGAAQPQHFGDGTRLSIL.

The chain uses TRBV19 and TRBJ1-1, with TRBD1 as a possible D gene (5 bases). This CDR3 is 15 amino acids long. Trimming removed 3 bases from V and 5 bases from J, with 16 bases in between. Germline CDR1 LNHDA, CDR2 SQIVND (reference sequence). The CDR3 loop is CASSIPVQGGTEAFF. In DNA, the CDR3 is TGTGCCAGTAGTATTCCGGTGCAGGGAGGGACTGAAGCTTTCTTT.

The chain links TRBV7-2 to TRBJ2-1; 10 bases map to TRBD1. V trimming: 1 base; J trimming: 6 bases; junction bases outside the gene matches: 12. The germline gives CDR1 SGHTA, CDR2 FQGNSA. The CDR3 is 18 residues long. CDR3: CASSLEWGGTGVINEQFF. CDR3 in DNA: TGTGCCAGCAGCTTAGAGTGGGGCGGGACAGGGGTTATCAATGAGCAGTTCTTC.

This chain uses TRBV19 with TRBJ2-5; the match to TRBD2 covers 8 bases. The CDR3 is made up of 14 amino acids. The germline gives CDR1 LNHDA, CDR2 SQIVND (reference sequence). V shed 6 bases and J 3 bases; nucleotides not matched to a gene: 6. CDR3 sequence: CASRGPGGEETQYF. The CDR3 DNA follows: TGTGCCAGTAGGGGTCCGGGGGGGGAAGAGACCCAGTACTTC.

There are a few counts of this clone. Here the CDR3 DNA reads TGTGCCAGCAGCGTAGTCGGCGGGTGGAACACTGAAGCTTTCTTT. Translated, it gives CASSVVGGWNTEAFF. The chain joins TRBV9 to TRBJ1-1; no firm D call. Between the trimmed V and J ends, which lost 0 bases and 1 base, there was a span of 10 bases. The CDR3 runs 15 residues. Germline assignment: CDR1 SGDLS and CDR2 YYNGEE.

The chain joins TRBV5-4 to TRBJ1-2; 7 nucleotides match TRBD1. CDR1 and CDR2 (germline): SGHNT, YYREEE (reference sequence). The CDR3 covers 14 residues. The junction had 11 bases not matched to a gene; V was cut back by 4 bases and J by 8 bases. The CDR3 here is CASSRDSESRGYTF. CDR3 bases: TGTGCCAGCAGCAGGGACAGTGAGTCCCGAGGCTACACCTTC.

The genes are TRBV11-2 and TRBJ1-2, with 8 bases fitting TRBD1. The V and J ends lost 4 bases and 8 bases, in that order; junction bases with no gene match: 6. Germline V gene lookup returns CDR1 SGHAT and CDR2 FQNNGV. CDR3 size: 13 residues. The CDR3, as DNA: TGTGCCAGCAGCTCTGGACAGGGCGGAGGCTACACCTTC. The encoded protein is CASSSGQGGGYTF.

The chain recombines TRBV18 with TRBJ1-3; no firm D call. The CDR3 covers 16 residues. The V end lost 2 bases, the J end lost 1 base, and 12 bases lay between the germline ends. CDR1 and CDR2 (germline): KGHSH, LQKENI. CDR3 sequence (DNA): TGTGCCAGCTCACCAGGTTCACCCGGGTCTGGAAACACCATATATTTT. Its translation: CASSPGSPGSGNTIYF.

This clone has just a few counts. The chain carries TRBV19 and TRBJ1-2, with D tentatively TRBD1 (5 bases). Germline V CDR1 and CDR2: LNHDA, SQIVND (reference sequence). The CDR3 contains 13 residues. Trimming removed 7 bases at V and 2 bases at J, with 11 bases between. CDR3 sequence reads: CASKTGLNYGYTF. In DNA, the CDR3 is TGTGCCAGTAAAACGGGACTAAACTATGGCTACACCTTC.